The 14 T cell receptor beta chains reported below all come from one sample, sequenced in a study of regulatory T cells in long-lasting Graves disease. As to time point: newly diagnosed GD, antithyroid drugs for less than 3 months. The TCR library was prepared using RNA isolated from PBMCs. Construction of TCR beta libraries relied on iRepertoire HTBI primers and on Arm-PCR targeting CDR3 regions. Using its own MiXCR run on the multiplex PCR reads, TCRdb lists one record per CDR3 protein. Here the sample spans approximately 400,000 distinct CDR3 sequences, about 15% being singletons. These data were also filed under a second study, of T cells in Graves' hyperthyroidism and ophthalmopathy.

The sample consisted of peripheral blood mononuclear cells (PBMCs), taken at new diagnosis, from a patient treated with antithyroid drugs. Every receptor here comes from a woman aged 40 to 50 with Graves disease.

This clonotype was detected ten times or more. This chain connects TRBV2 to TRBJ1-2; maybe TRBD1 (6 bases). This CDR3 region has 14 residues. Germline CDR1 SNHLY, CDR2 FYNNEI. The germline V and J ends were trimmed by 9 bases and 4 bases, with 18 bases remaining between them. CDR3 in amino acids: CARMTEQGSYGYTF. The CDR3 DNA reads TGTGCCAGGATGACAGAGCAGGGGTCCTATGGCTACACCTTC. Full variable domain (missing parts from reference TRBV2 and TRBJ1-2): EPEVTQTPSHQVTQMGQEVILRCVPISNHLYFYWYRQILGQKVEFLVSFYNNEISEKSEIFDDQFSVERPDGSNFTLKIRSTKLEDSAMYFCARMTEQGSYGYTFGSGTRLTVV.

The chain carries TRBV3-1 and TRBJ2-1; TRBD2 matches 10 bases. This CDR3 is built from 16 residues. The junction had 7 bases not matched to a gene; V was cut back by 7 bases and J by 1 base. Germline values: CDR1 LGHDT, CDR2 YNNKEL (reference sequence). The CDR3 spells CASTPRTSGSYNEQFF. The DNA for the CDR3 is TGTGCCAGCACCCCCAGGACTAGCGGATCCTACAATGAGCAGTTCTTC.

For this clonotype: A single base separates this from a much larger clone, so it may be a read error. The chain recombines TRBV6-1 with TRBJ2-7, with TRBD1 matching over 8 bases. Looked up from germline, CDR1 is MNHNS and CDR2 is SASEGT. The CDR3 consists of 16 residues. V lost 5 bases and J lost 8; bases outside the gene matches: 17. CDR3 DNA sequence: TGTGCCAGCAGTTCGGCGTTCCGGGACAGGTCCTATCAGCAGTACTTC. Residues: CASSSAFRDRSYQQYF.

V usage is TRBV5-1 and J usage is TRBJ1-1; 7 bases agree with TRBD1. V shed 0 bases and J 3 bases; nucleotides not matched to a gene: 5. The germline V gene has CDR1 SGHRS and CDR2 YFSETQ. The CDR3 runs 15 residues. CDR3 sequence reads: CASSLGQGLDTEAFF. The CDR3 DNA reads as TGCGCCAGCAGCTTGGGACAGGGTCTGGACACTGAAGCTTTCTTT.

The V and J genes are TRBV7-9 and TRBJ1-1; D not resolved. Germline assignment: CDR1 SEHNR and CDR2 FQNEAQ (reference sequence). The CDR3 sequence is 18 residues long. Trimming took off 8 bases at V and 4 bases at J, with 29 bases between the two ends. CDR3 in amino acids: CASGPIAGSGYRGTEAFF. The CDR3 DNA reads TGTGCCAGCGGCCCAATAGCAGGATCGGGGTACCGGGGCACTGAAGCTTTCTTT. The whole variable domain, filled in from reference TRBV7-9 and TRBJ1-1, reads DTGVSQNPRHKITKRGQNVTFRCDPISEHNRLYWYRQTLGQGPEFLTYFQNEAQLEKSRLLSDRFSAERPKGSFSTLEIQRTEQGDSAMYLCASGPIAGSGYRGTEAFFGQGTRLTVV.

This clonotype was picked up many times. The V call is TRBV5-6, the J call TRBJ2-7; D perhaps matches TRBD2 (5 bases). CDR1 and CDR2 (germline): SGHDT, YYEEEE. V was trimmed by 4 bases and J by 6 bases, leaving 8 bases between them. CDR3 length: 11 amino acids. CDR3 DNA sequence: TGTGCCAGCAGCATAGGACTCGAGCAGTACTTC. Protein product: CASSIGLEQYF.

The V and J genes are TRBV20-1 and TRBJ1-3, with a possible D match to TRBD1 (6 bases). Germline assignment: CDR1 DFQATT and CDR2 SNEGSKA (reference sequence). The germline V and J ends were trimmed by 3 bases and 2 bases, with 23 bases remaining between them. This CDR3 comprises 18 residues. CDR3 sequence reads: CSASDYADRYNTGNTIYF. The CDR3 coding sequence is TGCAGTGCTAGTGACTACGCGGACAGATATAACACTGGAAACACCATATATTTT.

This clonotype turned up a few times. The genes are TRBV5-4 and TRBJ2-4, with 7 bases lining up with TRBD1. Germline assignment: CDR1 SGHNT and CDR2 YYREEE (reference sequence). The length of the CDR3 is 15 residues. Trimming removed 3 bases from V and 2 bases from J; junction bases left unmatched: 5. The CDR3 is CASSSRGGPKNIQYF. CDR3 in DNA: TGTGCCAGCAGCTCACGAGGGGGCCCCAAAAACATTCAGTACTTC.

At least ten counts were recorded for this clonotype. The chain joins TRBV12-3 or TRBV12-4 to TRBJ2-1; 11 positions match TRBD2. V was clipped by 5 bases and J by 4 bases; unmatched bases: 7. The CDR3 covers 16 residues. CDR3 sequence reads: CASSSGTSGYYNEQFF. Here the CDR3 DNA reads TGTGCCAGCAGTAGCGGGACTAGCGGTTATTACAATGAGCAGTTCTTC.

This clonotype has at least ten counts. CDR3 sequence (DNA): TGTGCCAGCAGATTAGGACTAGCGGGTCTCACAGATACGCAGTATTTT. It translates to CASRLGLAGLTDTQYF. The genes are TRBV27 and TRBJ2-3, with 11 bases fitting TRBD2. With V trimmed by 6 bases and J by 2 bases, 7 bases remained unmatched. Germline loops: CDR1 MNHEY, CDR2 SMNVEV (reference sequence). The CDR3 loop spans 16 amino acids.

This clonotype was seen repeatedly, ten times or more. The chain links TRBV27 to TRBJ2-3, with 9 bases identical to TRBD2. CDR3 length: 13 residues. The V gene's germline CDR1 is MNHEY and CDR2 SMNVEV (reference sequence). Unmatched junction bases numbered 8, after V lost 10 bases and J lost 6 bases. The CDR3 bases are TGTGCCACTCGCGGGAGGGCCACCGATACGCAGTATTTT. Translated, it gives CATRGRATDTQYF.

Remarks on this clonotype: The conserved closing phenylalanine or tryptophan is absent in this CDR3, likely reflecting a read error. J is TRBJ2-5 and V is TRBV7-7; D possibly corresponds to TRBD1 (5 bases). CDR3 length equals 16 residues. The V gene's germline CDR1 is SSHAT and CDR2 FNYEAQ (reference sequence). The CDR3 sequence: CASSSYEQGKGETQYL. The CDR3 DNA is TGTGCTAGCAGCTCGTACGAGCAGGGCAAGGGGGAGACCCAGTACTTA.

This clonotype was found once. The V and J genes are TRBV15 and TRBJ1-5, with a tentative D call TRBD1 (6 bases). V was cut by 3 bases and J by 7 bases, with 16 bases left in between. The CDR3 runs 15 residues. Germline loops: CDR1 LNHNV, CDR2 YYDKDF (reference sequence). The CDR3 nucleotides are TGTGCCACCAGCAGGGCGGGACAAGGAAGGCAGCCCCAGCATTTT. It encodes CATSRAGQGRQPQHF.

In this sample, this clonotype turned up many times. The V and J genes are TRBV12-3 or TRBV12-4 and TRBJ1-5, with 10 bases aligning to TRBD1. V trimming: 7 bases; J trimming: 7 bases; junction bases outside the gene matches: 10. This CDR3 spans 15 amino acids. Written as DNA, the CDR3 is TGTGCCAGCACCTCGGACAGGGGGTTATGGCAGCCCCAGCATTTT. Protein product: CASTSDRGLWQPQHF.